The TCR beta chain described here comes from a study of blood T cell repertoires in COVID-19. Study details: Specimens from acute and convalescent COVID-19 originated in the United States, Italy and Spain. T cells, B-cell-depleted T cells, or PBMCs provided the cDNA or gDNA that served as material.

V was pared by 5 bases and J by 3 bases, with 11 bases between. CDR3 length equals 14 residues. Per the germline V gene, CDR1 is MNHEY and CDR2 is SMNVEV (reference sequence). In the original processing: By means of reference gene primer amplification, nucleated cell counts were estimated. Sequencing was performed with immunoSEQ multiplex PCR; in TCRdb, only in-frame clones are kept and a portion is missing. Clone size and the V and J calls come from that table; the DNA yielded D and trimming. The table has around 110,000 clones, 76% seen once. The sequenced sample consisted of peripheral blood. The chain combines TRBV27 with TRBJ1-5; perhaps TRBD1 as D (5 bases). This sequence originates from an elderly man with COVID-19, enrolled during active disease. Written as DNA, the CDR3 is TGTGCCAGCAGTCTCGCGGGGACCAATCAGCCCCAGCATTTT. It is translated as CASSLAGTNQPQHF.